Detailed here is one T cell receptor beta chain. What it binds is unknown. These data originate in a study of cytomegalovirus exposure and HLA in healthy donors. Whole-study findings and limits: In a later analysis, a genetic analysis reported fewer productive-TCR N-insertions in an Asian-associated ancestry cluster than the cohort average. Apparent HLA restriction characterized most CMV-associated TCR beta chains in a later analysis. The study put 150 to 200 TCR beta chains on its list as cytomegalovirus-associated.

The germline V gene encodes CDR1 MNHEY and CDR2 SMNVEV (reference sequence). The V gene lost 4 bases and the J gene lost 8 bases, with 20 bases spanning the gap. CDR3 length: 16 residues. The primer mix had 60 Vbeta and 13 Jbeta primers. Profiling relied on immunoSEQ multiplex PCR, and the TCRdb table lists in-frame clones only, not all of them. The sample gives 150,000 to 200,000 clones, roughly 73% of which show up once; 1.5% to 2% is in the top ten. The sequenced sample was PBMCs. The chain recombines TRBV27 with TRBJ1-4; D gene uncertain. This clonotype originated in a woman aged 25-40 years in good health and CMV-seronegative. The CDR3 DNA follows: TGTGCCAGCAGTTCAGCTTGGCAGGATGGATCCGAAAAACTGTTTTTT. Its protein is CASSSAWQDGSEKLFF.